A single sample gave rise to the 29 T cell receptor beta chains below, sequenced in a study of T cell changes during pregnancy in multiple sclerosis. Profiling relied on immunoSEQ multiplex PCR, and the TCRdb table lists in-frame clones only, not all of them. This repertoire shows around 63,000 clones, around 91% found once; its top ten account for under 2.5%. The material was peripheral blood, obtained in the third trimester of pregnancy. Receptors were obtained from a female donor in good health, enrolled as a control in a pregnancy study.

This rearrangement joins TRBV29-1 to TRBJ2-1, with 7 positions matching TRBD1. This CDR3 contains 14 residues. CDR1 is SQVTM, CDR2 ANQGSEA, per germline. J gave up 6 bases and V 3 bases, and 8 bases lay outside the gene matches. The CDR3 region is CSVETGKGVNEQFF. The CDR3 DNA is TGCAGCGTTGAGACAGGGAAAGGGGTCAATGAGCAGTTCTTC.

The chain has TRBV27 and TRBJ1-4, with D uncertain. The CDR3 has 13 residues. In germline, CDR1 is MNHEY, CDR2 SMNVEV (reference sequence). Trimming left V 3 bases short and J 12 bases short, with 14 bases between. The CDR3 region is CASSFSVGSELFF. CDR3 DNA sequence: TGTGCCAGCAGTTTTAGCGTGGGGTCCGAACTGTTTTTT.

The CDR3 reads CASSQAASRLTYEQYF. Here the CDR3 DNA reads TGCGCCAGCAGCCAAGCCGCGTCCAGGTTAACCTACGAGCAGTACTTC. The chain links TRBV4-1 to TRBJ2-7; D is unclear. This CDR3 region has 16 residues. Germline V gene lookup returns CDR1 MGHRA and CDR2 YSYEKL. V lost 1 base, J lost 2 bases, and 15 bases lay in between.

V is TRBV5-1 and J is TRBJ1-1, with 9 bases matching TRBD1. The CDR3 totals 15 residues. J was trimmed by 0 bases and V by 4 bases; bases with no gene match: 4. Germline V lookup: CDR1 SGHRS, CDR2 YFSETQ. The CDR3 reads CASSLGQGMNTEAFF. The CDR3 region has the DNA TGCGCCAGCAGCCTAGGACAGGGGATGAACACTGAAGCTTTCTTT. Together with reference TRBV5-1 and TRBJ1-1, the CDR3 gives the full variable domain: KAGVTQTPRYLIKTRGQQVTLSCSPISGHRSVSWYQQTPGQGLQFLFEYFSETQRNKGNFPGRFSGRQFSNSRSEMNVSTLELGDSALYLCASSLGQGMNTEAFFGQGTRLTVV.

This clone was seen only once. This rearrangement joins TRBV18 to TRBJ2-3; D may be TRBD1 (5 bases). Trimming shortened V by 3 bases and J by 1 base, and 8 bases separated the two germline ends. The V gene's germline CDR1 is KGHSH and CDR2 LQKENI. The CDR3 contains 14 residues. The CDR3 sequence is CASSPIRGTDTQYF. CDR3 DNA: TGTGCCAGCTCACCCATCAGGGGCACAGATACGCAGTATTTT.

Here the CDR3 DNA reads TGTGCCAGCAGCTTAGACAGCAACTATGGCTACACCTTC. Residues: CASSLDSNYGYTF. V gene TRBV7-9 combines with J gene TRBJ1-2; D unclear. The V and J ends lost 1 base and 2 bases respectively, with 5 bases between them. CDR1 and CDR2 (germline): SEHNR, FQNEAQ (reference sequence). This CDR3 has 13 residues. The full variable domain, its missing parts supplied by reference TRBV7-9 and TRBJ1-2, is DTGVSQNPRHKITKRGQNVTFRCDPISEHNRLYWYRQTLGQGPEFLTYFQNEAQLEKSRLLSDRFSAERPKGSFSTLEIQRTEQGDSAMYLCASSLDSNYGYTFGSGTRLTVV.

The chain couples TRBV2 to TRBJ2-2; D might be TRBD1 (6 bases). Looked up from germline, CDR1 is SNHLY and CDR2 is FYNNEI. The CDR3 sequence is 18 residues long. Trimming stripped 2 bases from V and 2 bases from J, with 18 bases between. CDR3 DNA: TGTGCCAGCAGTGAAAATCGGGATGGGGGCCCCAACACCGGGGAGCTGTTTTTT. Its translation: CASSENRDGGPNTGELFF. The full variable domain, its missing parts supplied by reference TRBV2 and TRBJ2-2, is EPEVTQTPSHQVTQMGQEVILRCVPISNHLYFYWYRQILGQKVEFLVSFYNNEISEKSEIFDDQFSVERPDGSNFTLKIRSTKLEDSAMYFCASSENRDGGPNTGELFFGEGSRLTVL.

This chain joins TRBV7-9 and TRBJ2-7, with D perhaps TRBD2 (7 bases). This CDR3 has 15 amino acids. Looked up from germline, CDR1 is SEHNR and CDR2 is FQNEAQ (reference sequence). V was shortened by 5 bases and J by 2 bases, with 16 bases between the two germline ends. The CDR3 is CASSPGGGHAYEQYF. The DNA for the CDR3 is TGTGCCAGCAGCCCGGGGGGCGGACATGCCTACGAGCAGTACTTC.

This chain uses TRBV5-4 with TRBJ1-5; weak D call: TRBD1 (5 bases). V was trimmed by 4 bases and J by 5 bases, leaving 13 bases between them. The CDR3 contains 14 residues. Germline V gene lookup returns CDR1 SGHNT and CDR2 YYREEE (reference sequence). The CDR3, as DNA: TGTGCCAGCAGCGCCGACCGGGGGGATCAGCCCCAGCATTTT. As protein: CASSADRGDQPQHF.

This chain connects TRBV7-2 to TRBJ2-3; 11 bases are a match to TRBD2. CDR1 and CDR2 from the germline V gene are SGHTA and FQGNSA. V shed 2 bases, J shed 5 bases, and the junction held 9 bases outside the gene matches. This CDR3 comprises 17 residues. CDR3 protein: CASSLWLAGGPGDTQYF. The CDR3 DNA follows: TGTGCCAGCAGCTTATGGTTAGCGGGGGGGCCGGGAGATACGCAGTATTTT.

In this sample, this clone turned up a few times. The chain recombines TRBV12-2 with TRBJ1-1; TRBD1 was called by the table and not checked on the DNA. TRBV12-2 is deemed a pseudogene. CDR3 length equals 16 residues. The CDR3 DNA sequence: TGTGCAAGTCGCTACCGATTGGACACGGGGAACACTGAAGCTTTCTTT. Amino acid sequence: CASRYRLDTGNTEAFF.

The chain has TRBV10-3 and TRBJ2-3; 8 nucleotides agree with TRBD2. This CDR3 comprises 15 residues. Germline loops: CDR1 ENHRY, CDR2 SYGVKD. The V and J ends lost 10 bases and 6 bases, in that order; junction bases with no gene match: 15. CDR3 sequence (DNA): TGTGCCACCGGGGGGGGTGCGCCGGCGTCGGATACGCAGTATTTT. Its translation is CATGGGAPASDTQYF.

The CDR3 loop reads CASSPPGARGAEKLFF. CDR3 nucleotides: TGTGCCAGCAGCCCTCCTGGGGCCAGGGGGGCTGAAAAACTGTTTTTT. This chain joins TRBV7-9 and TRBJ1-4; 7 nucleotides agree with TRBD1. The CDR3 extends over 16 amino acids. V lost 5 bases, J lost 7 bases, and 13 bases stayed unmatched. The germline CDR1 and CDR2 sequences are SEHNR and FQNEAQ (reference sequence).

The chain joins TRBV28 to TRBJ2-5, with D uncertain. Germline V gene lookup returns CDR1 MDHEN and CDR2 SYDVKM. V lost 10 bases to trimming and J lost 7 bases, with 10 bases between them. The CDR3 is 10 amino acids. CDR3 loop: CATRSRTQYF. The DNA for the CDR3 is TGTGCCACGAGGTCTAGGACCCAGTACTTC. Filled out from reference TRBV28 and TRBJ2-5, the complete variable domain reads DVKVTQSSRYLVKRTGEKVFLECVQDMDHENMFWYRQDPGLGLRLIYFSYDVKMKEKGDIPEGYSVSREKKERFSLILESASTNQTSMYLCATRSRTQYFGPGTRLLVL.

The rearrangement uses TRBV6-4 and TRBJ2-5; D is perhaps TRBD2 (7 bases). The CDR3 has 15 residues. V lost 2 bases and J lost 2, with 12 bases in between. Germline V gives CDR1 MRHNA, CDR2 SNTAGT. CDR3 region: CASSDMGGPQETQYF. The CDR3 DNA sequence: TGTGCCAGCAGTGACATGGGGGGGCCACAAGAGACCCAGTACTTC.

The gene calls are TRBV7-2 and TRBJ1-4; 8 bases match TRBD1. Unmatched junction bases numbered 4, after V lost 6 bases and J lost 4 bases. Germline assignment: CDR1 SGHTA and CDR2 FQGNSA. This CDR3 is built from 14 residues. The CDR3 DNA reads TGTGCCAGCAGTTCACAGGGGGGTAATGAAAAACTGTTTTTT. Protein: CASSSQGGNEKLFF.

The CDR3, as DNA: TGTGCCAGCAGCCCTGGACAGGGGACTCAGCCCCAGCATTTT. This translates into CASSPGQGTQPQHF. The chain uses TRBV7-2 and TRBJ1-5; TRBD1 matches at 9 bases. Germline V CDR1 and CDR2: SGHTA, FQGNSA. The CDR3 is made up of 14 amino acids. V shed 5 bases and J 6 bases; nucleotides not matched to a gene: 5.

CDR3 sequence: CASSLGTTGGQPQHF. CDR3 sequence (DNA): TGTGCCAGCAGTTTAGGGACCACGGGAGGTCAGCCCCAGCATTTT. V is TRBV28 and J is TRBJ1-5, with a tentative D call TRBD1 (5 bases). V dropped 2 bases and J dropped 6 bases, with 14 bases sitting between them. CDR1 is MDHEN and CDR2 is SYDVKM in the germline V gene. CDR3 length: 15 amino acids.

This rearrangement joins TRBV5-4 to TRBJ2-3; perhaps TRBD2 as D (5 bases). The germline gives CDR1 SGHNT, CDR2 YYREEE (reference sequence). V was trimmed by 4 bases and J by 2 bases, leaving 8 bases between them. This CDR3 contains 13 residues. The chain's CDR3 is CASSRTYTDTQYF. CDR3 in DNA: TGTGCCAGCAGCCGGACTTACACAGATACGCAGTATTTT.

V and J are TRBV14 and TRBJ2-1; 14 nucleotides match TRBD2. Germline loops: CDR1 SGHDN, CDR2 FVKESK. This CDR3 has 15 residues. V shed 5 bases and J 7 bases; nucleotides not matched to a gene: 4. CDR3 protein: CASSVGLAGGNEQFF. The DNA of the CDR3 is TGTGCCAGCAGCGTCGGACTAGCGGGGGGAAATGAGCAGTTCTTC.

The CDR3 reads CASSARPTKGYEQYF. The CDR3 DNA reads as TGTGCCAGCAGCGCTCGGCCGACTAAAGGCTACGAGCAGTACTTC. The J gene is TRBJ2-7, the V gene TRBV9, with D possibly matching TRBD2 (5 bases). Germline V gives CDR1 SGDLS, CDR2 YYNGEE. The CDR3 runs to 15 residues. Trimming removed 3 bases at V and 3 bases at J, with 16 bases between. The full variable domain, rest sourced from reference TRBV9 and TRBJ2-7, is DSGVTQTPKHLITATGQRVTLRCSPRSGDLSVYWYQQSLDQGLQFLIQYYNGEERAKGNILERFSAQQFPDLHSELNLSSLELGDSALYFCASSARPTKGYEQYFGPGTRLTVT.

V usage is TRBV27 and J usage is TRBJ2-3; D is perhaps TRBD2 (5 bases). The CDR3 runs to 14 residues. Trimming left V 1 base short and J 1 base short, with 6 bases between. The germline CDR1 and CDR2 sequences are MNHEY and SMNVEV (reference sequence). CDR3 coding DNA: TGTGCCAGCAGTTTATACGGGGGCACAGATACGCAGTATTTT. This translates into CASSLYGGTDTQYF.

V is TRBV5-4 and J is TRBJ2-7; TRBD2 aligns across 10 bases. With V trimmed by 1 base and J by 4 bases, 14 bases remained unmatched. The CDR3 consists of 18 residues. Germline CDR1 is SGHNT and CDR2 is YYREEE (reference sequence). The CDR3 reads CASSLRFLAGATGYEQYF. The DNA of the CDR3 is TGTGCCAGCAGCTTGAGGTTCCTAGCGGGAGCTACAGGGTACGAGCAGTACTTC.

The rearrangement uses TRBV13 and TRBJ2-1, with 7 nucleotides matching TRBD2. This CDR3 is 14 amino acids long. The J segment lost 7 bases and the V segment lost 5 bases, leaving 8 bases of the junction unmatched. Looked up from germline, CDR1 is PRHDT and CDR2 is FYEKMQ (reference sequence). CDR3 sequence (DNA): TGTGCCAGCAGCCGCTGGGCGGGAGCGAATGAGCAGTTCTTC. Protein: CASSRWAGANEQFF. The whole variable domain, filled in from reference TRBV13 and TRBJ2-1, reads AAGVIQSPRHLIKEKRETATLKCYPIPRHDTVYWYQQGPGQDPQFLISFYEKMQSDKGSIPDRFSAQQFSDYHSELNMSSLELGDSALYFCASSRWAGANEQFFGPGTRLTVL.

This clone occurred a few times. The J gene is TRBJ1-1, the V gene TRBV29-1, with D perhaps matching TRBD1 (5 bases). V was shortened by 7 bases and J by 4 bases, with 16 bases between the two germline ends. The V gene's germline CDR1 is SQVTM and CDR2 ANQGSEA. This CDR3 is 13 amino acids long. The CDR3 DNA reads TGCAGCGCCGACCAGGGTCTAGGCACTGAAGCTTTCTTT. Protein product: CSADQGLGTEAFF.

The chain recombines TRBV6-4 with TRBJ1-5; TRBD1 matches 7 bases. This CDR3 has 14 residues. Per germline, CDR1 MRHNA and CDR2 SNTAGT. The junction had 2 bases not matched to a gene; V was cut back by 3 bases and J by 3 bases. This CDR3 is CASSEGQDNQPQHF. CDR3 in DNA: TGTGCCAGCAGTGAAGGACAGGACAATCAGCCCCAGCATTTT.

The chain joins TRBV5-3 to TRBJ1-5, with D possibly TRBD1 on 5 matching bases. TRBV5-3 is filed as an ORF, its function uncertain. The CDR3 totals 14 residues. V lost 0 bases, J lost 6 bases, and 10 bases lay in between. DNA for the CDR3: TGTGCCAGAAGCTTGGAACAGGTGGGTCAGCCCCAGCATTTT. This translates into CARSLEQVGQPQHF.

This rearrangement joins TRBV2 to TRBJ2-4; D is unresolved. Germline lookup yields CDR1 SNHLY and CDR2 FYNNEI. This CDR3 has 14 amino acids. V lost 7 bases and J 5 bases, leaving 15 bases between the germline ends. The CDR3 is CASNEALFENIQYF. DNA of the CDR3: TGTGCCAGCAACGAGGCACTATTTGAAAACATTCAGTACTTC.

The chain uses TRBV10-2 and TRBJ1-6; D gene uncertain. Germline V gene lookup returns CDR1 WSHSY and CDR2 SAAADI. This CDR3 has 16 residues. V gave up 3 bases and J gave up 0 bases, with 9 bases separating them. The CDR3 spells CASSDRQSSYNSPLHF. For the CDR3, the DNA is TGCGCCAGCAGTGACAGGCAGAGCTCCTATAATTCACCCCTCCACTTT.